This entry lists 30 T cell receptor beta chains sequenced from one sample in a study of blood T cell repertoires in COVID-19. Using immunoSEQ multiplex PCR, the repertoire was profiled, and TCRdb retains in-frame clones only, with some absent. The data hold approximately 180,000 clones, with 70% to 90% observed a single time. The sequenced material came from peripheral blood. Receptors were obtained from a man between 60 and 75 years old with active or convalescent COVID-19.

The CDR3 protein is CASSPMRDSLLFF. CDR3 nucleotide sequence: TGTGCCAGCAGCCCCATGCGGGACTCGCTTTTGTTCTTC. This rearrangement joins TRBV11-2 to TRBJ2-1; weak D call: TRBD2 (6 bases). The CDR3 is 13 amino acids. V lost 5 bases and J 15 bases, leaving 20 bases between the germline ends. Germline CDR1 reads SGHAT; CDR2 reads FQNNGV. Looking up the rest from reference TRBV11-2 and TRBJ2-1 gives the full variable domain: EAGVAQSPRYKIIEKRQSVAFWCNPISGHATLYWYQQILGQGPKLLIQFQNNGVVDDSQLPKDRFSAERLKGVDSTLKIQPAKLEDSAVYLCASSPMRDSLLFFGPGTRLTVL.

The CDR3 DNA is TGTGCCAGCAGTCTCTCCGGGGAGTCACCCCTCCACTTT. Encoded protein: CASSLSGESPLHF. The V call is TRBV27, the J call TRBJ1-6; D not resolved. Per the germline V gene, CDR1 is MNHEY and CDR2 is SMNVEV (reference sequence). This CDR3 is built from 13 residues. Trimming cost V 5 bases and J 10 bases, with 12 bases left between them.

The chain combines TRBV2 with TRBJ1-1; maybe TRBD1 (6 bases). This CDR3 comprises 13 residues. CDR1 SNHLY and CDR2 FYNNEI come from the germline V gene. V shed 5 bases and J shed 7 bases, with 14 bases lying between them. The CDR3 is CASSFTGTLEAFF. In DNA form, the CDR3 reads TGTGCCAGCAGTTTTACCGGGACACTTGAAGCTTTCTTT.

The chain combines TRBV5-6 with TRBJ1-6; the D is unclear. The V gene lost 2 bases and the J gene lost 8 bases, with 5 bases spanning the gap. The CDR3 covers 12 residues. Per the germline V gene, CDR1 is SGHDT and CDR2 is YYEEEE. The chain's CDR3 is CASSLFDSPLHF. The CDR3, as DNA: TGTGCCAGCAGCTTATTCGATTCACCCCTCCACTTT.

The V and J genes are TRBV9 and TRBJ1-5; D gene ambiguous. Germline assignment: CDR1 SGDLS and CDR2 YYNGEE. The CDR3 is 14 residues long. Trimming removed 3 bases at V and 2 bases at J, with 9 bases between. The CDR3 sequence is CASSALAGNQPQHF. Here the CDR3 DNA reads TGTGCCAGCAGCGCCTTAGCCGGCAATCAGCCCCAGCATTTT. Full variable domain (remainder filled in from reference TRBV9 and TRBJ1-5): DSGVTQTPKHLITATGQRVTLRCSPRSGDLSVYWYQQSLDQGLQFLIQYYNGEERAKGNILERFSAQQFPDLHSELNLSSLELGDSALYFCASSALAGNQPQHFGDGTRLSIL.

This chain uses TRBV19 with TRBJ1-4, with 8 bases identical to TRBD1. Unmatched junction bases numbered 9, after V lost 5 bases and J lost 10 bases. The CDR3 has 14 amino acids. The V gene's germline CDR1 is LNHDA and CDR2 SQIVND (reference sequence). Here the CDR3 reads CASSSGQGTGKLFF. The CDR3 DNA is TGTGCCAGTAGTTCGGGACAAGGGACAGGAAAACTGTTTTTT.

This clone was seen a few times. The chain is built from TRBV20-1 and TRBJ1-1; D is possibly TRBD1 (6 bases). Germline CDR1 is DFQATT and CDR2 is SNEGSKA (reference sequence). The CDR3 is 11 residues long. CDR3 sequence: CRTRGPGEAFF. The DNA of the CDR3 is TGCAGGACGCGGGGGCCGGGTGAAGCTTTCTTT.

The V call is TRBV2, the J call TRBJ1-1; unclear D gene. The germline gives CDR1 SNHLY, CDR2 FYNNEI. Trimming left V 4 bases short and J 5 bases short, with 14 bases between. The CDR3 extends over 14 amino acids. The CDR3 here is CASSVAGFETEAFF. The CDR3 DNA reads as TGTGCCAGCAGTGTCGCGGGGTTCGAAACTGAAGCTTTCTTT. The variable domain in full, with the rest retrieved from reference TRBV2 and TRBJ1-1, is EPEVTQTPSHQVTQMGQEVILRCVPISNHLYFYWYRQILGQKVEFLVSFYNNEISEKSEIFDDQFSVERPDGSNFTLKIRSTKLEDSAMYFCASSVAGFETEAFFGQGTRLTVV.

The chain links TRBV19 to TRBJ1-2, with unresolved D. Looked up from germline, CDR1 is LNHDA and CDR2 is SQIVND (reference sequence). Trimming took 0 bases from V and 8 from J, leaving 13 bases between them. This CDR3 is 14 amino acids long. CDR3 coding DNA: TGTGCCAGTAGTATAGAGTGGCAGAAAACGGGCTACACCTTC. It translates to CASSIEWQKTGYTF.

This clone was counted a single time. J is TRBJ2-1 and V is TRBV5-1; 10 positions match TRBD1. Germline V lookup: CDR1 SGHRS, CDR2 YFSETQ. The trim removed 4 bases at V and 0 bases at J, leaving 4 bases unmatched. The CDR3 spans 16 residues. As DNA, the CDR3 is TGCGCCAGCAGCCAGGGACAGGGGAGCTCCTACAATGAGCAGTTCTTC. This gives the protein CASSQGQGSSYNEQFF. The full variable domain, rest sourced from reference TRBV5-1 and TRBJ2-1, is KAGVTQTPRYLIKTRGQQVTLSCSPISGHRSVSWYQQTPGQGLQFLFEYFSETQRNKGNFPGRFSGRQFSNSRSEMNVSTLELGDSALYLCASSQGQGSSYNEQFFGPGTRLTVL.

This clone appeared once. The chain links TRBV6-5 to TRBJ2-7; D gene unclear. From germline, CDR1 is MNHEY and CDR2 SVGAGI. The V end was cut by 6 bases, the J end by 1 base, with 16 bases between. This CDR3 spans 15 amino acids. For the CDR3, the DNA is TGTGCCAGCAGACGATCCACTCAACCGTCCTACGAGCAGTACTTC. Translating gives CASRRSTQPSYEQYF.

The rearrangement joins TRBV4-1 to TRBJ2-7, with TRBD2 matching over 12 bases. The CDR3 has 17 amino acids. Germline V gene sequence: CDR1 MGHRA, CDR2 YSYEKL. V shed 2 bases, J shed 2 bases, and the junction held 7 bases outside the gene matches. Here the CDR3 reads CASSQIPGLAGTYEQYF. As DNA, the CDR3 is TGCGCCAGCAGCCAAATACCAGGACTAGCGGGAACCTACGAGCAGTACTTC.

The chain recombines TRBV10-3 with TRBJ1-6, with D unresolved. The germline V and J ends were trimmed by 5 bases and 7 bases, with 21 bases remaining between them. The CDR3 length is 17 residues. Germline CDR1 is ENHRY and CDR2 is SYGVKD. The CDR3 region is CAISTSSTAGYNSPLHF. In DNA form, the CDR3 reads TGTGCCATCAGTACCTCAAGTACAGCCGGATACAATTCACCCCTCCACTTT.

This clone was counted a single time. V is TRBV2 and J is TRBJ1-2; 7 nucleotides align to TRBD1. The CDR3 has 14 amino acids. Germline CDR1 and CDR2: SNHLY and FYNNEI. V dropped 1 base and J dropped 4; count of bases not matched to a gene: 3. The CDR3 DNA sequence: TGTGCCAGCAGTGAAGGACAGGGCCTCTATGGCTACACCTTC. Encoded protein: CASSEGQGLYGYTF.

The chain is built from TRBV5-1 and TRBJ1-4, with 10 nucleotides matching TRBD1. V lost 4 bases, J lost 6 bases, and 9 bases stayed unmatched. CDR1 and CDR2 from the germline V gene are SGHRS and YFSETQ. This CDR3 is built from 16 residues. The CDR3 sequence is CASSHGTGDGDEKLFF. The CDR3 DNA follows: TGCGCCAGCAGCCACGGGACAGGGGATGGGGATGAAAAACTGTTTTTT.

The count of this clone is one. The CDR3 nucleotides read TGTGCCACCACGAAGGGGAGGGACACTGAAGCTTTCTTT. It yields the protein CATTKGRDTEAFF. The chain recombines TRBV6-6 with TRBJ1-1, with D possibly being TRBD1 (5 bases). The V end was cut by 10 bases, the J end by 3 bases, with 15 bases between. This CDR3 is built from 13 residues. Germline-derived CDR1 and CDR2 are MNHNY and SVGAGI (reference sequence).

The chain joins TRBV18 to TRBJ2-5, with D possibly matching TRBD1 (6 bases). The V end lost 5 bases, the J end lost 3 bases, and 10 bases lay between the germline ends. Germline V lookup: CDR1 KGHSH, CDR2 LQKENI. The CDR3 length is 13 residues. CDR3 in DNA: TGTGCCAGCTCATCTCGACAGGAAGAGACCCAGTACTTC. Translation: CASSSRQEETQYF.

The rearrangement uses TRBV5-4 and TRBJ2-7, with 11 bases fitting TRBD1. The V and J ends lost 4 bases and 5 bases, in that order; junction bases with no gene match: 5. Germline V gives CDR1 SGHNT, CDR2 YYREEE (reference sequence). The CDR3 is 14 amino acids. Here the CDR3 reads CASSPGTGGHEQYF. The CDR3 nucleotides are TGTGCCAGCAGCCCCGGGACAGGGGGTCACGAGCAGTACTTC.

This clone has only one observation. The CDR3 DNA is TGCGCCAGCAGCCAAGATGAGGGAGGGGGTGAGCAGTTCTTC. This codes for CASSQDEGGGEQFF. This chain joins TRBV4-1 and TRBJ2-1; D might be TRBD2 (7 bases). Germline V CDR1 and CDR2: MGHRA, YSYEKL. Deletions cut 0 bases from V and 9 bases from J, with 12 bases between. The CDR3 spans 14 residues.

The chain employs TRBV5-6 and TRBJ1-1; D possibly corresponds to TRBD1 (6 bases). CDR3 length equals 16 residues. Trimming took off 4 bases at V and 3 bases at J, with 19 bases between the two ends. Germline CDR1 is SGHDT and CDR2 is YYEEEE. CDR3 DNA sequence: TGTGCCAGCAGCCCGGAACAGGGACAAAGGTACACTGAAGCTTTCTTT. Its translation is CASSPEQGQRYTEAFF.

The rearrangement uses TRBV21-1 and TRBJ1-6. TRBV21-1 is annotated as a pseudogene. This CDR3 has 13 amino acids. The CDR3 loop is CASSREIGSPLHF. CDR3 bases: TGTGCCAGCAGTCGGGAGATAGGGTCACCCCTCCACTTT.

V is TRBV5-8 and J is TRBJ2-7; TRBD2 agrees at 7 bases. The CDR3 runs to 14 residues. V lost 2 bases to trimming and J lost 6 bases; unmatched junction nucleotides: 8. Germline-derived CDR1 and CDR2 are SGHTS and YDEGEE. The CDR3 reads CASSFGVPGGEQYF. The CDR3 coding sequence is TGTGCCAGCAGCTTCGGGGTCCCGGGGGGCGAGCAGTACTTC.

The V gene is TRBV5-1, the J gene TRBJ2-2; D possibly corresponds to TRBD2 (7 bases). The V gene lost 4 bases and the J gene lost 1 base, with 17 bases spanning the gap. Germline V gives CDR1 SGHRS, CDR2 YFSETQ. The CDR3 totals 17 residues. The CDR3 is CASSLSPGGLNTGELFF. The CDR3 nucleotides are TGCGCCAGCAGCCTCTCCCCGGGGGGCCTGAACACCGGGGAGCTGTTTTTT.

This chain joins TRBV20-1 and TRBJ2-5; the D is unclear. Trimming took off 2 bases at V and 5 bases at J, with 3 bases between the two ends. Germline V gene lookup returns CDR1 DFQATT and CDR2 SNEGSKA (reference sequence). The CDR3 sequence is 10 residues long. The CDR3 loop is CSARSETQYF. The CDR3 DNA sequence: TGCAGTGCTAGATCGGAGACCCAGTACTTC.

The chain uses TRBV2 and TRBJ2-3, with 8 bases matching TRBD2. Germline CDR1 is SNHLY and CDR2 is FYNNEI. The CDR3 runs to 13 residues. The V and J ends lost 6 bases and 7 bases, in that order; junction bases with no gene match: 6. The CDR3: CASRSGGGNTQYF. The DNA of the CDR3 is TGTGCCAGCAGAAGCGGGGGAGGGAATACGCAGTATTTT.

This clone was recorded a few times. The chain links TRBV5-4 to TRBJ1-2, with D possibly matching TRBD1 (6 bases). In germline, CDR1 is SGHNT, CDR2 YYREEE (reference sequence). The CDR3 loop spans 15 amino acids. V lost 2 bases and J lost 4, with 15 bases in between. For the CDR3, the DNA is TGTGCCAGCAGCTTTTACAGGGTGTCTAGCTATGGCTACACCTTC. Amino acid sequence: CASSFYRVSSYGYTF. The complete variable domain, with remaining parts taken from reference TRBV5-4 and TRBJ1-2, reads ETGVTQSPTHLIKTRGQQVTLRCSSQSGHNTVSWYQQALGQGPQFIFQYYREEENGRGNFPPRFSGLQFPNYSSELNVNALELDDSALYLCASSFYRVSSYGYTFGSGTRLTVV.

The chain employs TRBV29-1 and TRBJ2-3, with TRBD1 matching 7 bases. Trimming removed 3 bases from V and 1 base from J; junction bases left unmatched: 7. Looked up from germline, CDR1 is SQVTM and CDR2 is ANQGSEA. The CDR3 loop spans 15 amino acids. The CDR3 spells CSVDSTGVGTDTQYF. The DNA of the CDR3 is TGCAGCGTTGACTCAACAGGGGTTGGCACAGATACGCAGTATTTT.

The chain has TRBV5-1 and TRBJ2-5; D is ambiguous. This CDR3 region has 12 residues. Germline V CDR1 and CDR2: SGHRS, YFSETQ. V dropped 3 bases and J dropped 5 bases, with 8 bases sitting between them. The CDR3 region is CASSYTRETQYF. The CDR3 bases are TGCGCCAGCAGCTATACCCGGGAGACCCAGTACTTC.

The CDR3 nucleotides read TGTGCCAGCAGCTTAGAAGGAGGACGGGGGGGCTCAGATACGCAGTATTTT. Translation gives CASSLEGGRGGSDTQYF. The chain joins TRBV7-2 to TRBJ2-3; 8 positions agree with TRBD2. Germline CDR1 SGHTA, CDR2 FQGNSA. This CDR3 spans 17 amino acids. With V trimmed by 1 base and J by 4 bases, 10 bases remained unmatched. The whole variable domain, filled in from reference TRBV7-2 and TRBJ2-3, reads GAGVSQSPSNKVTEKGKDVELRCDPISGHTALYWYRQSLGQGLEFLIYFQGNSAPDKSGLPSDRFSAERTGGSVSTLTIQRTQQEDSAVYLCASSLEGGRGGSDTQYFGPGTRLTVL.

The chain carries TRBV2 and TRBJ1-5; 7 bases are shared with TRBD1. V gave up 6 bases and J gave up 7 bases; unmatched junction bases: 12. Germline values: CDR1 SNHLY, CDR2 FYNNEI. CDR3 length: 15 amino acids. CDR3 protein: CASRYQTGSTQPQHF. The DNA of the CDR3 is TGTGCCAGCAGGTACCAGACAGGGAGCACACAGCCCCAGCATTTT. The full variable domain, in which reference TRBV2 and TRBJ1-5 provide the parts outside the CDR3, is EPEVTQTPSHQVTQMGQEVILRCVPISNHLYFYWYRQILGQKVEFLVSFYNNEISEKSEIFDDQFSVERPDGSNFTLKIRSTKLEDSAMYFCASRYQTGSTQPQHFGDGTRLSIL.